One and the same sample provided the 19 T cell receptor beta chains below, sequenced in a study of read filtering for tumor transcriptome and immune sequencing. Molecular barcoded adaptors covering alpha/delta and beta/gamma chains were used on 400 ng RNA. TCRdb redid the calling of the reads with MiXCR, one entry per CDR3 protein. This table holds approximately 65,000 distinct CDR3 sequences, approximately 15% found once. Sequenced: a population of CD138-negative cells sorted from bone marrow. The receptors stem from a donor aged 40 or over with multiple myeloma.

This clonotype has a count of ten or more. The chain links TRBV28 to TRBJ2-6, with a weak D call TRBD1 (6 bases). The CDR3 totals 16 residues. Germline assignment: CDR1 MDHEN and CDR2 SYDVKM. Deletions cut 6 bases from V and 1 base from J, with 13 bases between. Here the CDR3 reads CASRVPRGSGANVLTF. DNA of the CDR3: TGTGCCAGCAGAGTACCCAGGGGTTCTGGGGCCAACGTCCTGACTTTC.

This clonotype came up many times. The rearrangement links TRBV20-1 to TRBJ2-7, with 9 nucleotides matching TRBD1. The junction had 13 bases not matched to a gene; V was cut back by 7 bases and J by 6 bases. CDR3 size: 14 residues. Looked up from germline, CDR1 is DFQATT and CDR2 is SNEGSKA (reference sequence). The CDR3 loop is CSVYPGTGTSEQYF. The DNA of the CDR3 is TGCAGTGTTTATCCCGGGACAGGGACGAGCGAGCAGTACTTC.

This clonotype was detected only a few times. V gene TRBV19 combines with J gene TRBJ2-1; unclear D gene. Looked up from germline, CDR1 is LNHDA and CDR2 is SQIVND (reference sequence). The CDR3 consists of 13 residues. V gave up 2 bases and J gave up 6 bases, with 8 bases separating them. The CDR3 sequence is CASSINLSNEQFF. In DNA, the CDR3 is TGTGCCAGTAGTATAAATTTAAGCAATGAGCAGTTCTTC.

This clonotype was counted many times. This sequence joins TRBV12-3 or TRBV12-4 and TRBJ2-7, with TRBD2 matching 7 bases. The ends lost 5 bases at V and 4 bases at J; junction bases unmatched: 8. This CDR3 is built from 14 residues. The CDR3 protein is CASSPGLPNYEQYF. DNA for the CDR3: TGTGCCAGCAGTCCGGGACTACCGAATTACGAGCAGTACTTC.

This clonotype was picked up many times. This chain uses TRBV18 with TRBJ2-7; 9 bases align to TRBD2. The CDR3 runs to 16 residues. V gave up 8 bases and J gave up 0 bases; unmatched junction bases: 11. Germline V lookup: CDR1 KGHSH, CDR2 LQKENI. The CDR3 DNA sequence: TGTGCCAGCACCCAGCGGGAGGCGCTGAGCTCCTACGAGCAGTACTTC. Its protein is CASTQREALSSYEQYF.

The V gene is TRBV5-1, the J gene TRBJ2-1; TRBD1 aligns across 11 bases. Germline CDR1 reads SGHRS; CDR2 reads YFSETQ. The CDR3 consists of 16 residues. Trimming at V came to 2 bases and at J to 7 bases, leaving 8 bases not matched to a gene. The CDR3 spells CASSLHGQGAGNEQFF. The CDR3 DNA reads TGCGCCAGCAGCTTACATGGACAGGGGGCGGGGAATGAGCAGTTCTTC.

There are many counts of this clonotype. The chain is built from TRBV3-1 and TRBJ2-1, with D perhaps matching TRBD2 (6 bases). Germline V gene lookup returns CDR1 LGHDT and CDR2 YNNKEL (reference sequence). The CDR3 is 14 amino acids. V shed 4 bases and J shed 4 bases, with 11 bases lying between them. In DNA form, the CDR3 reads TGTGCCAGCAGCCCCCTAGCGAAGTACAATGAGCAGTTCTTC. Its translation: CASSPLAKYNEQFF.

This clonotype was picked up one time. One base separates it from a far larger clone, so it is likely a read error. This chain links TRBV7-2 with TRBJ2-1, with D hard to call. Germline V CDR1 and CDR2: SGHTA, FQGNSA. The CDR3 is 15 amino acids. In nucleotides, the CDR3 is TGTGCCAGCAGCTTAAAGCTTAGCTCCTACAATGAGCTGTTCTTC. Translating gives CASSLKLSSYNELFF.

This clonotype was counted many times. V and J are TRBV12-3 or TRBV12-4 and TRBJ2-7; D is unresolved. The ends were cut back, 1 base at V and 2 bases at J, with 18 bases in the middle. The CDR3 length is 17 residues. The CDR3 spells CASSLVKSVSRTYEQYF. In DNA, the CDR3 is TGTGCCAGCAGTTTAGTAAAATCGGTTAGCAGGACCTACGAGCAGTACTTC.

The table lists this clonotype with many counts. The chain employs TRBV7-8 and TRBJ2-1; D is ambiguous. CDR3 length: 15 amino acids. V was shortened by 1 base and J by 5 bases, with 12 bases between the two germline ends. Looked up from germline, CDR1 is SGHVS and CDR2 is FQNEAQ. CDR3 region: CASSLVDQQNNEQFF. CDR3 bases: TGTGCCAGCAGCTTAGTTGATCAGCAAAACAATGAGCAGTTCTTC.

The J gene is TRBJ1-1, the V gene TRBV6-1; D perhaps matches TRBD1 (6 bases). Germline V gene lookup returns CDR1 MNHNS and CDR2 SASEGT. V was shortened by 5 bases and J by 3 bases, with 10 bases between the two germline ends. This CDR3 has 13 amino acids. The CDR3 DNA reads as TGTGCCAGCAGTAATAACAGGGACACTGAAGCTTTCTTT. This codes for CASSNNRDTEAFF.

This clonotype was seen at least ten times. The chain carries TRBV6-5 and TRBJ2-1, with TRBD2 matching over 9 bases. CDR3 length: 15 residues. Looked up from germline, CDR1 is MNHEY and CDR2 is SVGAGI. V lost 7 bases, J lost 5 bases, and 9 bases stayed unmatched. The DNA for the CDR3 is TGTGCCAGCAAGCCGACTAGCGGAGTCAACAATGAGCAGTTCTTC. The encoded protein is CASKPTSGVNNEQFF.

This clonotype was counted only a few times. This rearrangement joins TRBV29-1 to TRBJ2-2, with a weak D call TRBD2 (5 bases). The germline V gene encodes CDR1 SQVTM and CDR2 ANQGSEA. The CDR3 consists of 14 residues. V was pared by 7 bases and J by 2 bases, with 14 bases between. CDR3 nucleotides: TGCAGCGGGGAAGCGGACGGAAACACCGGGGAGCTGTTTTTT. Amino acids: CSGEADGNTGELFF.

The V call is TRBV28, the J call TRBJ2-2; D is unclear. Germline V gives CDR1 MDHEN, CDR2 SYDVKM. Trimming removed 6 bases from V and 4 bases from J, with 9 bases in between. The CDR3 spans 13 residues. The CDR3 DNA is TGTGCCAGCAGCCACCCCTTCACCGGGGAGCTGTTTTTT. It translates to CASSHPFTGELFF.

In the case of this clonotype: Since a much larger clone is just one base distant, this may be a read error. The chain has TRBV7-9 and TRBJ1-1, with no clear D. Germline lookup yields CDR1 SEHNR and CDR2 FQNEAQ (reference sequence). Trimming removed 2 bases at V and 8 bases at J, with 6 bases between. CDR3 length equals 11 residues. The CDR3 spells CASSLRPEAFF. CDR3 DNA sequence: TGTGCCAGCAGCTTACGGCCCGAAGCTTTCTTT.

This clonotype has a count of ten or more. J is TRBJ1-5 and V is TRBV6-5, with D possibly TRBD1 on 6 matching bases. This CDR3 is 14 amino acids long. CDR1 is MNHEY and CDR2 is SVGAGI in the germline V gene. V lost 6 bases and J 4 bases, leaving 13 bases between the germline ends. CDR3 DNA: TGTGCCAGCAGAAAAACAGGGAGGAATCAGCCCCAGCATTTT. Protein: CASRKTGRNQPQHF.

This clonotype showed up just a few times. Germline and junction disagree at one end, which may indicate a read error. The chain uses TRBV6-2 or TRBV6-3 and TRBJ2-2; D may correspond to TRBD1 or TRBD2 (5 bases each). The CDR3 runs 14 residues. CDR1 and CDR2 from the germline V gene are MNHEY and SVGEGT. The CDR3 spells CAGRRIGVAGELFF. CDR3 sequence (DNA): TGTGCCGGCAGGAGGATAGGGGTTGCCGGGGAGCTGTTTTTT.

Notes on this clonotype: This may stem from a read error, because a much larger clone lies one nucleotide away. The genes are TRBV18 and TRBJ2-3; D is unclear. The CDR3 has 14 amino acids. Germline assignment: CDR1 KGHSH and CDR2 LQKENI. CDR3 sequence (DNA): TGTGCCAGCTCACCACCGTCCCGCACAGATACGCAGAATTTT. Translating gives CASSPPSRTDTQNF. Filled out from reference TRBV18 and TRBJ2-3, the complete variable domain reads NAGVMQNPRHLVRRRGQEARLRCSPMKGHSHVYWYRQLPEEGLKFMVYLQKENIIDESGMPKERFSAEFPKEGPSILRIQQVVRGDSAAYFCASSPPSRTDTQNFGPGTRLTVL.

The chain recombines TRBV12-3 or TRBV12-4 with TRBJ2-1, with 10 bases fitting TRBD2. The ends lost 4 bases at V and 7 bases at J; junction bases unmatched: 10. CDR3 length: 16 amino acids. In nucleotides, the CDR3 is TGTGCCAGCAGTTCCACAGCGGGAGGGCCTCGAAATGAGCAGTTCTTC. Its protein product is CASSSTAGGPRNEQFF.